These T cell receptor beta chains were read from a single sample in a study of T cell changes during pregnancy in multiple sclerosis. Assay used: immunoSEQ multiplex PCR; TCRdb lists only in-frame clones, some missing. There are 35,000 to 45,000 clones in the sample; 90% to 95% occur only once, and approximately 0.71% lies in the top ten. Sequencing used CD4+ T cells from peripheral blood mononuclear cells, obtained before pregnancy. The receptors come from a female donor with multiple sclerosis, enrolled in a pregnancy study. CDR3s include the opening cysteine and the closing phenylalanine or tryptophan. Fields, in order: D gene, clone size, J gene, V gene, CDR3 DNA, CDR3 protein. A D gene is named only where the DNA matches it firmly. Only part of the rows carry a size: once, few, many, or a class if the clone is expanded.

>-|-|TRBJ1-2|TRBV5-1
TGCGCCAGCAGTCGGGACTTCTATGGCTACACCTTC
CASSRDFYGYTF
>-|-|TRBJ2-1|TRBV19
TGTGCCAGTAGTTTCACACAGGTATCCCTAATAGGCAATGAGCAGTTCTTC
CASSFTQVSLIGNEQFF
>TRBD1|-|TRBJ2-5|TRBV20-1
TGCAGTGCTGGACAGGGGGAGACCCAGTACTTC
CSAGQGETQYF
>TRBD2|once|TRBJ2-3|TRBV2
TGTGCCAGCAAGGGGACTAGCGCAACAACGCAGTATTTT
CASKGTSATTQYF
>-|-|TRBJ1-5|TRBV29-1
TGCAGCGTTGTGGCAGAGCCCCAGCATTTT
CSVVAEPQHF
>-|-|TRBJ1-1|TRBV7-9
TGTGCCAGCAGCTTGGGGGGGGCGGGAACTGAAGCTTTCTTT
CASSLGGAGTEAFF
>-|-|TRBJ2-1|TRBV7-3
TGTGCCAGCAGCTTATCAGGACTATCCTACAATGAGCAGTTCTTC
CASSLSGLSYNEQFF
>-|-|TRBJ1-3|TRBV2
TGTGCCAGCAGTCGGCTAGTCGGGGGGCTCGGAAACACCATATATTTT
CASSRLVGGLGNTIYF
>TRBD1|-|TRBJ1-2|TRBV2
TGTGCCAGCGGGGGACAGATCCCTAACTATGGCTACACCTTC
CASGGQIPNYGYTF
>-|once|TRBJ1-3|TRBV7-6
TGTGCCAGCAGCTTAGGTCCCCAGGGGTCCTCTGGAAACACCATATATTTT
CASSLGPQGSSGNTIYF
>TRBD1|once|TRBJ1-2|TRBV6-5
TGTGCCAGCAGCTCCACAGGGGCGTATGGCTACACCTTC
CASSSTGAYGYTF
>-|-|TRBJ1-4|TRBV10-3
TGTGCCAGCGGCGGGGGAGGAGGGAATGAAAAACTGTTTTTT
CASGGGGGNEKLFF
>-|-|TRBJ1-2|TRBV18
TGTGCCAGCTCACCCGAGCTCCATGGCTACACCTTC
CASSPELHGYTF
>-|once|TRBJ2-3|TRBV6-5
TGTGCCAGCAGTTACTCACAGGGACGCACAGATACGCAGTATTTT
CASSYSQGRTDTQYF
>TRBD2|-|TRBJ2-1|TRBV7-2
TGTGCCAGCAGCACCGGGACTAGCTATGGTGAGCAGTTCTTC
CASSTGTSYGEQFF
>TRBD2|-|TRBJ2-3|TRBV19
TGTGCCAGTAGTATCAGCGGGGGAGGAGATACGCAGTATTTT
CASSISGGGDTQYF
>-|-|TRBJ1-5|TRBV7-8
TGTGCCAGCAGCTTAACACCGGGACAACGCAATCAGCCCCAGCATTTT
CASSLTPGQRNQPQHF
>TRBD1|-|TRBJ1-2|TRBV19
TGTGCCAGTAGACTACCGGGACAGGGGATGACTAACTATGGCTACACCTTC
CASRLPGQGMTNYGYTF
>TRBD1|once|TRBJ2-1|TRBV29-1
TGCAGCGTCGGGACAGGTCTTAGTGAGCAGTTCTTC
CSVGTGLSEQFF
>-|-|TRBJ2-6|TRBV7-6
TGTGCCAGCAGCTTAGCGGGCAGAACTGGGGCCAACGTCCTGACTTTC
CASSLAGRTGANVLTF
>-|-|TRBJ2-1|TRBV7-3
TGTGCCAGCAGCTTAGGGACAAACTACAATGAGCAGTTCTTC
CASSLGTNYNEQFF
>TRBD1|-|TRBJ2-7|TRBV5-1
TGCGCCAGTAGGGACAGCTCCTACGAGCAGTACTTC
CASRDSSYEQYF
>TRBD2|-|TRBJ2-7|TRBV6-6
TGTGCCAGCAGTTACTCGAGACTAGCGGGGACCTACGAGCAGTACTTC
CASSYSRLAGTYEQYF
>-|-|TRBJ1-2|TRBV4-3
TGCGCCAGCAGCCAAGGCCTGCAGGGGCCTGGCTACACCTTC
CASSQGLQGPGYTF
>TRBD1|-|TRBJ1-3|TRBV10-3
TGTGCCACCCGCCCCGCCGACGGGACAGGGGTAAGCTCTGGAAACACCATATATTTT
CATRPADGTGVSSGNTIYF
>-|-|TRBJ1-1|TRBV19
TGTGCCAGTAGTTCATGGCAGAACACTGAAGCTTTCTTT
CASSSWQNTEAFF
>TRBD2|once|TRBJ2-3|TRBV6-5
TGTGCCAGCAGTTACTCGGATAGCGGGGGTCCAGATACGCAGTATTTT
CASSYSDSGGPDTQYF
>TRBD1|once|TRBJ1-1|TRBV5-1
TGCGCCAGCAGCGGGACAGGGGCGACCGAAGCTTTCTTT
CASSGTGATEAFF
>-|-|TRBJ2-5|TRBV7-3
TGTGCCAGCAGCTTAATAGGCGGCCGGGCGGGCGGGGTTAAGAGGGAGACCCAGTACTTC
CASSLIGGRAGGVKRETQYF
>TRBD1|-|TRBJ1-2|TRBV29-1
TGCAGCGTTGTCCAGGGGGCGCGAGGAGGCCCAGGCTACACCTTC
CSVVQGARGGPGYTF
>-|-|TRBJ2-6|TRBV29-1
TGCAGCGTCCACTCTGGGGCCAACGTCCTGACTTTC
CSVHSGANVLTF
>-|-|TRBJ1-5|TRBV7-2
TGTGCCAGCAGCTTAGTCGGCCTAGGAACTTATAGCAATCAGCCCCAGCATTTT
CASSLVGLGTYSNQPQHF
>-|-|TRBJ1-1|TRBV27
TGTGCCAGCAGTCAGCAGGGCCGGACTGAAGCTTTCTTT
CASSQQGRTEAFF
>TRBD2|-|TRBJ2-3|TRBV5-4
TGTGCCAGCAGCTTTCCGGGACTAGCGGGGTCAGATACGCAGTATTTT
CASSFPGLAGSDTQYF
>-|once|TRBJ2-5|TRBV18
TGTGCCAGCTCACCGATGGGCCGGCCCCAAGAGACCCAGTACTTC
CASSPMGRPQETQYF
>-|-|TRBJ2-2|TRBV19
TGTGCCAGTAGCGTCCCGGGACACATACGGGAGCTGTTTTTT
CASSVPGHIRELFF
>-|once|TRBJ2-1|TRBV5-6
TGTGCCAGCAGCTTGGCCGGGTCCAAGCAGTTCTTC
CASSLAGSKQFF
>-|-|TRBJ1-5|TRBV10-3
TGTGCCATCTCGGACAGTAATGGCAATCAGCCCCAGCATTTT
CAISDSNGNQPQHF
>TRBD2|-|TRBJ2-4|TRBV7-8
TGTGCCAGCAGCTTTGGGGCGGGGGGAACCAAAAACATTCAGTACTTC
CASSFGAGGTKNIQYF
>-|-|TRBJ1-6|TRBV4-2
TGTGCCAGCAGCCCGAACCACAGGGCCCTTAATTCACCCCTCCACTTT
CASSPNHRALNSPLHF
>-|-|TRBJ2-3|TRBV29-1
TGCAGCGTCCCTTCCCCGGGAGCAGATACGCAGTATTTT
CSVPSPGADTQYF
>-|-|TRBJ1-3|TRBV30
TGTGCCTGGACCGCCGGACACGTCTCTGGAAACACCATATATTTT
CAWTAGHVSGNTIYF
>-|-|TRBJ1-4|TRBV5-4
TGTGCCAGCAGCCCGGGACTTCGGCTTACAACTAATGAAAAACTGTTTTTT
CASSPGLRLTTNEKLFF
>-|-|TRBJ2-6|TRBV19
TGTGCCAGTAGTTTATCAGGGGCTGGGGCCAACGTCCTGACTTTC
CASSLSGAGANVLTF
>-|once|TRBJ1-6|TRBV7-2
TGTGCCAGCAGCGGAAACAGGGTGAAGTCACCCCTCCACTTT
CASSGNRVKSPLHF
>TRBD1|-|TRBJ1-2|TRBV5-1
TGCGCCAGCAGCTTGGCCGGGACAGCCTATGGCTACACCTTC
CASSLAGTAYGYTF
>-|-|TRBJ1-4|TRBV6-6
TGTGCCAGCAGTCCACAGAGCGGCGTTAGTGAAAAACTGTTTTTT
CASSPQSGVSEKLFF
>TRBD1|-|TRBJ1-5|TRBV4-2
TGTGCCAGCAGCCAAGATGGGCACCGGGACAGGGGAATCAGCCAGCCCCAGCATTTT
CASSQDGHRDRGISQPQHF
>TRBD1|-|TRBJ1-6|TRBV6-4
TGTGCCAGCGCCCGAGGACAGGGGGATGGTTCACCCCTCCACTTT
CASARGQGDGSPLHF
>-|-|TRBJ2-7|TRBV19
TGTGCCAGTAGTATAGGCCAGGGTGTGGGCTACGAGCAGTACTTC
CASSIGQGVGYEQYF
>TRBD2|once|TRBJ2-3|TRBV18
TGTGCCAGCACGCCTTTGCGGGGGGTAGATACGCAGTATTTT
CASTPLRGVDTQYF
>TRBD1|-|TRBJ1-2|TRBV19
TGTGCCAGTAGTATCATCGGGACAGGGAAGGTGAAGGGCTACACCTTC
CASSIIGTGKVKGYTF
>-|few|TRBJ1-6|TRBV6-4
TGTGCCAGCAGTGAAGCAGGGGCGAGTTCACCCCTCCACTTT
CASSEAGASSPLHF